Listed here are 29 T cell receptor beta chains from one sample, sequenced in a study of blood T cell repertoires in COVID-19 (dated by TCRdb to 2018 to 2020). Library generation was performed with the immunoSEQ multiplex PCR assay. TCRdb carries this immuneACCESS record with in-frame sequences only. Its versions omit some clonotypes, under half of them owing to an unresolved V gene in the studies checked, with the rest unexplained. The sample yields 70,000 to 80,000 clones; 80% to 95% were counted once. The ten biggest clones cover less than 6% of the sample. Sequences were obtained from peripheral blood. These receptors all come from a woman aged 55-69 years with active COVID-19.

This CDR3 is CASRDRFPYEQYF. In DNA form, the CDR3 reads TGTGCCAGCAGGGACAGGTTCCCCTACGAGCAGTACTTC. V and J are TRBV28 and TRBJ2-7; TRBD1 matches 7 bases. CDR3 length: 13 amino acids. CDR1 is MDHEN, CDR2 SYDVKM, per germline. After removal of 6 bases from V and 2 bases from J, the junction contained 4 bases not matched to a gene.

The sample holds one count of this clone. V is TRBV28 and J is TRBJ1-2; TRBD1 is a possible D gene (6 bases). Germline V CDR1 and CDR2: MDHEN, SYDVKM. Trimming left V 2 bases short and J 8 bases short, with 12 bases between. The CDR3 runs 13 residues. CDR3 in amino acids: CASSLGGARGYTF. CDR3 in DNA: TGTGCCAGCAGTTTAGGGGGGGCGCGAGGCTACACCTTC.

The CDR3 DNA follows: TGTGCCAGTAGCCCCTTAAACAGCGGTCATGATAGCAATCAGCCCCAGCATTTT. It translates to CASSPLNSGHDSNQPQHF. The chain is built from TRBV19 and TRBJ1-5; D unclear. CDR1 and CDR2 from the germline V gene are LNHDA and SQIVND (reference sequence). The CDR3 runs to 18 residues. V was pared by 6 bases and J by 0 bases, with 21 bases between.

To note about this clone: Its ends do not fully match the called genes, so a read error is possible. The J gene is TRBJ1-4, the V gene TRBV7-7; 7 nucleotides match TRBD1. Germline V gene lookup returns CDR1 SSHAT and CDR2 FNYEAQ (reference sequence). This CDR3 has 15 residues. The CDR3 DNA reads TGTGCTAGCAGCTTAGGGAGACAGGGAGGCGAAAAACTGTTTTTT. Amino acids: CASSLGRQGGEKLFF.

This CDR3 is CASSRDRGETQYF. The CDR3 bases are TGTGCCAGCAGTAGGGACAGGGGAGAGACCCAGTACTTC. This rearrangement joins TRBV6-5 to TRBJ2-5, with 10 bases lining up with TRBD1. The germline gives CDR1 MNHEY, CDR2 SVGAGI. There are 13 residues in the CDR3. The V gene end was trimmed by 5 bases and the J gene end by 4 bases; junction bases not matched to a gene: 1.

The chain joins TRBV20-1 to TRBJ2-1; 9 bases are shared with TRBD2. This CDR3 has 15 residues. Germline V CDR1 and CDR2: DFQATT, SNEGSKA (reference sequence). V trimming: 3 bases; J trimming: 10 bases; junction bases outside the gene matches: 13. The CDR3 reads CSASGLAGPTGEQFF. The DNA for the CDR3 is TGCAGTGCTAGTGGGCTAGCGGGACCCACAGGGGAGCAGTTCTTC.

This chain joins TRBV11-2 and TRBJ2-2; D is possibly TRBD1 (6 bases). The V end lost 5 bases, the J end lost 4 bases, and 17 bases lay between the germline ends. Per germline, CDR1 SGHAT and CDR2 FQNNGV. This CDR3 has 16 amino acids. Here the CDR3 DNA reads TGTGCCAGCAGCCCCCCGTCCGGGACACTCACCGGGGAGCTGTTTTTT. This translates into CASSPPSGTLTGELFF.

V gene TRBV5-1 combines with J gene TRBJ2-5; the D gene is possibly TRBD2 (5 bases). The CDR3 sequence is 13 residues long. V dropped 0 bases and J dropped 5 bases, with 8 bases sitting between them. CDR1 and CDR2 from the germline V gene are SGHRS and YFSETQ. CDR3 region: CASSLGGGETQYF. The CDR3 nucleotides are TGCGCCAGCAGCTTGGGAGGCGGGGAGACCCAGTACTTC.

The chain is built from TRBV20-1 and TRBJ2-7; unclear D gene. Germline V lookup: CDR1 DFQATT, CDR2 SNEGSKA (reference sequence). This CDR3 region has 11 residues. The V end lost 3 bases, the J end lost 2 bases, and 5 bases lay between the germline ends. The CDR3 region has the DNA TGCAGTGCTAGTCTCGCCTACGAGCAGTACTTC. It codes for CSASLAYEQYF.

The chain is built from TRBV15 and TRBJ1-6; 7 bases fit TRBD1. Germline V lookup: CDR1 LNHNV, CDR2 YYDKDF (reference sequence). The CDR3 has 14 residues. V trimming: 5 bases; J trimming: 13 bases; junction bases outside the gene matches: 11. For the CDR3, the DNA is TGTGCCACCAGCGAGAACAGGGGCGGGCGGCCCCTCCACTTT. It codes for CATSENRGGRPLHF.

The genes are TRBV27 and TRBJ2-5, with TRBD2 matching 10 bases. Germline lookup yields CDR1 MNHEY and CDR2 SMNVEV (reference sequence). The CDR3 consists of 16 residues. V lost 6 bases to trimming and J lost 5 bases; unmatched junction nucleotides: 12. CDR3 sequence: CASSLSGRIGGETQYF. The CDR3 nucleotides read TGTGCCAGCAGCCTTAGCGGGAGGATTGGGGGGGAGACCCAGTACTTC.

V and J are TRBV7-6 and TRBJ2-5; TRBD1 matches 9 bases. The CDR3 runs 16 residues. The V segment lost 1 base and the J segment 5 bases; nucleotides outside the gene matches: 8. CDR1 and CDR2 from the germline V gene are SGHVS and FNYEAQ. The CDR3: CASSLGTGGSGETQYF. The CDR3 nucleotides are TGTGCCAGCAGCTTAGGTACAGGGGGCTCAGGGGAGACCCAGTACTTC.

The chain couples TRBV18 to TRBJ2-1; a possible D gene is TRBD1 (6 bases). Germline CDR1 KGHSH, CDR2 LQKENI. V gave up 3 bases and J gave up 8 bases, with 17 bases separating them. The CDR3 sequence is 15 residues long. As DNA, the CDR3 is TGTGCCAGCTCACCGCCGGGACACTCTCGGGATGAGCAGTTCTTC. Translating it yields CASSPPGHSRDEQFF.

This sequence joins TRBV5-1 and TRBJ1-5; 8 positions match TRBD1. The CDR3 extends over 17 amino acids. Trimming at V came to 3 bases and at J to 0 bases, leaving 8 bases not matched to a gene. Germline V lookup: CDR1 SGHRS, CDR2 YFSETQ. CDR3 in DNA: TGCGCCAGCAGCTCGGAACAGGGGGAGAATAGCAATCAGCCCCAGCATTTT. This codes for CASSSEQGENSNQPQHF.

This chain connects TRBV28 to TRBJ2-3; 7 bases align to TRBD2. CDR1 is MDHEN, CDR2 SYDVKM, per germline. There are 16 residues in the CDR3. V trimming: 6 bases; J trimming: 1 base; junction bases outside the gene matches: 10. The CDR3 DNA follows: TGTGCCAGCAGCTCCCGACTAGCCCCGGGCACAGATACGCAGTATTTT. Protein product: CASSSRLAPGTDTQYF.

This clone was found once. The J gene is TRBJ2-2, the V gene TRBV28; no clear D gene. Deletions cut 7 bases from V and 5 bases from J, with 8 bases between. This CDR3 region has 12 residues. Germline V gives CDR1 MDHEN, CDR2 SYDVKM. The CDR3 reads CASNQRTGELFF. As DNA, the CDR3 is TGTGCCAGCAATCAGAGGACCGGGGAGCTGTTTTTT.

The J gene is TRBJ2-5, the V gene TRBV15; TRBD2 matches 14 bases. CDR1 and CDR2 (germline): LNHNV, YYDKDF (reference sequence). CDR3 length equals 18 residues. V lost 1 base to trimming and J lost 4 bases; unmatched junction nucleotides: 8. The CDR3 DNA sequence: TGTGCCACCAGCAGAGGGGGACTAGCGGGAGTAGGATTAGAGACCCAGTACTTC. Residues: CATSRGGLAGVGLETQYF.

The rearrangement joins TRBV6-5 to TRBJ1-6; 8 positions agree with TRBD1. The V and J ends lost 4 bases and 3 bases, in that order; junction bases with no gene match: 5. Looked up from germline, CDR1 is MNHEY and CDR2 is SVGAGI. This CDR3 contains 16 residues. This CDR3 is CASSFRDRLYNSPLHF. In nucleotides, the CDR3 is TGTGCCAGCAGTTTCCGGGACAGGCTCTATAATTCACCCCTCCACTTT.

This clone was recorded only once. The chain is built from TRBV11-2 and TRBJ2-4, with D maybe TRBD1 (5 bases). The CDR3 loop spans 12 amino acids. Germline CDR1 and CDR2: SGHAT and FQNNGV. Between the trimmed V and J ends, which lost 6 bases and 9 bases, there was a span of 12 bases. The CDR3 DNA sequence: TGTGCCAGCAGGGGGCCATTTCGCATTCAGTACTTC. Its protein product is CASRGPFRIQYF.

This rearrangement joins TRBV7-8 to TRBJ2-1, with D possibly being TRBD1 (5 bases). Deletions cut 4 bases from V and 5 bases from J, with 12 bases between. Looked up from germline, CDR1 is SGHVS and CDR2 is FQNEAQ. This CDR3 region has 14 residues. The DNA of the CDR3 is TGTGCCAGCAGCTCCCTAAGGGGAAACAATGAGCAGTTCTTC. It yields the protein CASSSLRGNNEQFF. The full variable domain, completed using reference TRBV7-8 and TRBJ2-1, is GAGVSQSPRYKVAKRGQDVALRCDPISGHVSLFWYQQALGQGPEFLTYFQNEAQLDKSGLPSDRFFAERPEGSVSTLKIQRTQQEDSAVYLCASSSLRGNNEQFFGPGTRLTVL.

The J gene is TRBJ1-6, the V gene TRBV28; TRBD1 agrees at 8 bases. Germline assignment: CDR1 MDHEN and CDR2 SYDVKM. The CDR3 totals 15 residues. V dropped 3 bases and J dropped 8; count of bases not matched to a gene: 6. CDR3 DNA sequence: TGTGCCAGCAGTTTTCAGGACAGGGCATATTCACCCCTCCACTTT. Translated: CASSFQDRAYSPLHF. Complete variable domain (other parts from reference TRBV28 and TRBJ1-6): DVKVTQSSRYLVKRTGEKVFLECVQDMDHENMFWYRQDPGLGLRLIYFSYDVKMKEKGDIPEGYSVSREKKERFSLILESASTNQTSMYLCASSFQDRAYSPLHFGNGTRLTVT.

The chain combines TRBV2 with TRBJ1-5; possible D gene TRBD1, 5 bases. V was clipped by 4 bases and J by 4 bases, with 8 bases between them. CDR1 is SNHLY, CDR2 FYNNEI, per germline. This CDR3 spans 13 amino acids. CDR3 DNA: TGTGCCAGCAGTGGGACACATAATCAGCCCCAGCATTTT. This encodes CASSGTHNQPQHF. Filled out from reference TRBV2 and TRBJ1-5, the complete variable domain reads EPEVTQTPSHQVTQMGQEVILRCVPISNHLYFYWYRQILGQKVEFLVSFYNNEISEKSEIFDDQFSVERPDGSNFTLKIRSTKLEDSAMYFCASSGTHNQPQHFGDGTRLSIL.

The chain carries TRBV19 and TRBJ2-1; TRBD2 agrees at 9 bases. CDR1 and CDR2 from the germline V gene are LNHDA and SQIVND (reference sequence). J lost 8 bases, V lost 1 base, and 6 bases had no gene match. This CDR3 region has 15 residues. The CDR3 spells CASSIGLAGQYEQFF. DNA of the CDR3: TGTGCCAGTAGTATAGGGCTAGCGGGACAGTATGAGCAGTTCTTC.

The J gene is TRBJ2-7, the V gene TRBV18; 8 bases are shared with TRBD2. Germline values: CDR1 KGHSH, CDR2 LQKENI. The CDR3 loop spans 13 amino acids. The V gene end was trimmed by 2 bases and the J gene end by 7 bases; junction bases not matched to a gene: 4. CDR3 sequence (DNA): TGTGCCAGCTCACCAAGCGGGAGCACTGAGCAGTACTTC. As protein: CASSPSGSTEQYF.

Here the CDR3 reads CASLKTGGDEQYF. DNA for the CDR3: TGTGCCAGCCTTAAGACAGGGGGGGACGAGCAGTACTTC. The V and J genes are TRBV11-2 and TRBJ2-7; 9 bases map to TRBD1. CDR3 length: 13 amino acids. V shed 8 bases, J shed 5 bases, and the junction held 7 bases outside the gene matches. The V gene's germline CDR1 is SGHAT and CDR2 FQNNGV.

The rearrangement links TRBV12-3 or TRBV12-4 to TRBJ2-4, with no clear D. Trimming took off 5 bases at V and 6 bases at J, with 11 bases between the two ends. The CDR3 consists of 13 residues. The CDR3 protein is CASSLRLLNIQYF. CDR3 in DNA: TGTGCCAGCAGTCTACGGTTGTTAAACATTCAGTACTTC.

The chain carries TRBV11-2 and TRBJ1-2; D is perhaps TRBD1 (6 bases). The CDR3 covers 16 residues. Germline CDR1 reads SGHAT; CDR2 reads FQNNGV. V dropped 1 base and J dropped 3 bases, with 15 bases sitting between them. In nucleotides, the CDR3 is TGTGCCAGCAGCTTAGGGCCCGCAGGGGTAGACTATGGCTACACCTTC. Amino acids: CASSLGPAGVDYGYTF.

The V gene is TRBV3-1 (or the pseudogene TRBV3-2), the J gene TRBJ1-4; D is unresolved. Per the germline V gene, CDR1 is LGHDT and CDR2 is YNNKEL (reference sequence). The V end was cut by 0 bases, the J end by 0 bases, with 5 bases between. This CDR3 comprises 15 residues. This CDR3 is CASSQEAATNEKLFF. The CDR3 DNA reads TGTGCCAGCAGCCAAGAGGCGGCAACTAATGAAAAACTGTTTTTT.

The chain uses TRBV28 and TRBJ2-4; 7 bases match TRBD1. With 2 bases clipped from V and 4 bases from J, the junction kept 5 bases outside the gene matches. The CDR3 is made up of 15 amino acids. Per germline, CDR1 MDHEN and CDR2 SYDVKM. CDR3 residues: CASSLDRVVKNIQYF. CDR3 in DNA: TGTGCCAGCAGTTTAGACAGGGTAGTGAAAAACATTCAGTACTTC. The variable domain in full, completed from reference TRBV28 and TRBJ2-4, reads DVKVTQSSRYLVKRTGEKVFLECVQDMDHENMFWYRQDPGLGLRLIYFSYDVKMKEKGDIPEGYSVSREKKERFSLILESASTNQTSMYLCASSLDRVVKNIQYFGAGTRLSVL.